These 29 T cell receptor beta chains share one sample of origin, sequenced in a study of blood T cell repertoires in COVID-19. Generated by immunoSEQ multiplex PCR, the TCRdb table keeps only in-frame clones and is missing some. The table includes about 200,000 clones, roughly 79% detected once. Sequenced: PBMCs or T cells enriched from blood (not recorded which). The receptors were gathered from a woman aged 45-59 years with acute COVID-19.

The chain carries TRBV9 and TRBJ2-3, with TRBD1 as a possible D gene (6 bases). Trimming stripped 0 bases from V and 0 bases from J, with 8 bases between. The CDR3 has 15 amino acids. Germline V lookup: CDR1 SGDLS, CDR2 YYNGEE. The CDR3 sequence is CASSVGGLSTDTQYF. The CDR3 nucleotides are TGTGCCAGCAGCGTAGGGGGGCTTAGCACAGATACGCAGTATTTT. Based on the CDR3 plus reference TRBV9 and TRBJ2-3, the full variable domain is DSGVTQTPKHLITATGQRVTLRCSPRSGDLSVYWYQQSLDQGLQFLIQYYNGEERAKGNILERFSAQQFPDLHSELNLSSLELGDSALYFCASSVGGLSTDTQYFGPGTRLTVL.

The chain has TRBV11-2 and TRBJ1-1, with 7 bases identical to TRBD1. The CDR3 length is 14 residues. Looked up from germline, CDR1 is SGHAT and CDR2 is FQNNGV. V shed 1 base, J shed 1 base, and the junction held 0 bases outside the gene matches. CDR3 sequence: CASSLGQGNTEAFF. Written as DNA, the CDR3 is TGTGCCAGCAGCTTAGGACAGGGGAACACTGAAGCTTTCTTT.

CDR3 DNA sequence: TGTGCCAGTAGTCTAACCGGGACAGGGTTGAGCGAGCAGTACTTC. Translation gives CASSLTGTGLSEQYF. The chain combines TRBV19 with TRBJ2-7; 9 positions agree with TRBD1. The junction had 11 bases not matched to a gene; V was cut back by 5 bases and J by 6 bases. CDR1 is LNHDA, CDR2 SQIVND, per germline (reference sequence). There are 15 residues in the CDR3.

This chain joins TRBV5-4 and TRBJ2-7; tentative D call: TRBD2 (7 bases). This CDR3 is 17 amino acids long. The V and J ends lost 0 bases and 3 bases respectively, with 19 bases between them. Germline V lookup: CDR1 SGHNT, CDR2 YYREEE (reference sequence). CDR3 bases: TGTGCCAGCAGCTTGGGGGGAGGGGGTCACATTTTCTACGAGCAGTACTTC. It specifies CASSLGGGGHIFYEQYF.

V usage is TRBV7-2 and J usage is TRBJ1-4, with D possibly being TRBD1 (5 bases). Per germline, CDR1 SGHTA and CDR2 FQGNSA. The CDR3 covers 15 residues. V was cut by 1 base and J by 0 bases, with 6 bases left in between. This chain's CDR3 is CASSLGTTTNEKLFF. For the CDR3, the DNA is TGTGCCAGCAGCTTAGGGACAACAACTAATGAAAAACTGTTTTTT.

In DNA form, the CDR3 reads TGTGCCAGCAGCTTGTGGTTTGGTTTGAGCAGGGCCATTGGAAACACCATATATTTT. Amino acids: CASSLWFGLSRAIGNTIYF. This chain joins TRBV5-6 and TRBJ1-3, with D perhaps TRBD1 (5 bases). Germline V gene sequence: CDR1 SGHDT, CDR2 YYEEEE. CDR3 size: 19 residues. Trimming shortened V by 1 base and J by 3 bases, and 23 bases separated the two germline ends.

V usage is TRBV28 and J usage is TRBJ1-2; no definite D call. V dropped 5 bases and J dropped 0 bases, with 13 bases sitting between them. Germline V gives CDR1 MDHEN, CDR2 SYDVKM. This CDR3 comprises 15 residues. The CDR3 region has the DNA TGTGCCAGCAGTAGTCGGGGATCAGCTAACTATGGCTACACCTTC. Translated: CASSSRGSANYGYTF.

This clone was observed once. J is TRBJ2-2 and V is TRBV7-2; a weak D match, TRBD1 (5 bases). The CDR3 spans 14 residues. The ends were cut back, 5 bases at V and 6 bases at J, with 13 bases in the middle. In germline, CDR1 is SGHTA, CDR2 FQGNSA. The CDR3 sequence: CASSPLGRPGELFF. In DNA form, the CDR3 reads TGTGCCAGCAGCCCTCTGGGGCGGCCCGGGGAGCTGTTTTTT.

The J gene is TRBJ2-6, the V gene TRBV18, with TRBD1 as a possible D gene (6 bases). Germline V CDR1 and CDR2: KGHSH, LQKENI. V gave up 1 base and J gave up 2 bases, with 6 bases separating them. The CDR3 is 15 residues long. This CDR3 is CASSPQGAGANVLTF. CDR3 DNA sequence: TGTGCCAGCTCACCACAGGGGGCTGGGGCCAACGTCCTGACTTTC.

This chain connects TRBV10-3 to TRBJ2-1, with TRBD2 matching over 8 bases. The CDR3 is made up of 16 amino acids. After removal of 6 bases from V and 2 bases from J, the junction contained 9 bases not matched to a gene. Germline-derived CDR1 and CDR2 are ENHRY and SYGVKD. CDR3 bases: TGTGCCATCAGCAAAGGCGGGGGGCTAACCTACAATGAGCAGTTCTTC. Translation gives CAISKGGGLTYNEQFF.

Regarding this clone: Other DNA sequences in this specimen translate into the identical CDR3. CDR3 sequence: CASSVSSGNQPQHF. The CDR3 coding sequence is TGTGCCAGCAGCGTATCGTCGGGGAACCAGCCCCAGCATTTT. The V gene is TRBV9, the J gene TRBJ1-5; D ambiguous. Germline CDR1 and CDR2: SGDLS and YYNGEE. Trimming stripped 1 base from V and 7 bases from J, with 12 bases between. This CDR3 spans 14 amino acids. Full variable domain (missing parts from reference TRBV9 and TRBJ1-5): DSGVTQTPKHLITATGQRVTLRCSPRSGDLSVYWYQQSLDQGLQFLIQYYNGEERAKGNILERFSAQQFPDLHSELNLSSLELGDSALYFCASSVSSGNQPQHFGDGTRLSIL.

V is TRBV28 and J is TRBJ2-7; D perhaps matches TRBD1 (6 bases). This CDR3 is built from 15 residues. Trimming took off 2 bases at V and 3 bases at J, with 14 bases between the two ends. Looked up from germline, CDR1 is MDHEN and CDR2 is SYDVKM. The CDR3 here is CASSLLSGDGYEQYF. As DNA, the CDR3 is TGTGCCAGCAGTTTACTGTCAGGGGACGGCTACGAGCAGTACTTC.

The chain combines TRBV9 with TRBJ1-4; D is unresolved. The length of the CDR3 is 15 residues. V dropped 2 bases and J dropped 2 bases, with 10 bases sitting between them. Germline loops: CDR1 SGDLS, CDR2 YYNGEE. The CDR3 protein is CASSVTGNTNEKLFF. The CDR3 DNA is TGTGCCAGCAGCGTGACGGGGAACACTAATGAAAAACTGTTTTTT.

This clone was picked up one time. The CDR3 nucleotides are TGTGCCAGCAGTTCGGGTAGCGGGGGTCCTACGAGGGAGCAGTACTTC. Protein sequence: CASSSGSGGPTREQYF. The chain is built from TRBV6-2 or TRBV6-3 and TRBJ2-7; the match to TRBD2 covers 9 bases. The CDR3 covers 16 residues. V lost 4 bases to trimming and J lost 7 bases; unmatched junction nucleotides: 14. The germline V gene has CDR1 MNHEY and CDR2 SVGEGT.

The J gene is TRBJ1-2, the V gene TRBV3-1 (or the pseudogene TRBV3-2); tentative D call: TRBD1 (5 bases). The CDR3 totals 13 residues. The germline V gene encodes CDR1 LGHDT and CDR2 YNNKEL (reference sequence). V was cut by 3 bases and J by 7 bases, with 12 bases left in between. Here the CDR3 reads CASSQPGGVGYTF. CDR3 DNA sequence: TGTGCCAGCAGCCAGCCGGGAGGGGTTGGCTACACCTTC.

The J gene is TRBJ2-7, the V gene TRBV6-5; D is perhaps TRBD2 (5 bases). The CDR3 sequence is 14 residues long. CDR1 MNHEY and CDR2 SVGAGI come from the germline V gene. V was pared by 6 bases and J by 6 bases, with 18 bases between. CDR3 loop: CASSPRDFSSEQYF. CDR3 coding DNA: TGTGCCAGCAGCCCCCGGGATTTTTCCAGCGAGCAGTACTTC.

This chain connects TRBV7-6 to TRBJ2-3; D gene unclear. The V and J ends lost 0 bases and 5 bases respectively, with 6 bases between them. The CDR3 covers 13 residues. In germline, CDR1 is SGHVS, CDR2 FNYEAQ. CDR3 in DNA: TGTGCCAGCAGCTTAGCTGTACTAGATACGCAGTATTTT. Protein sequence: CASSLAVLDTQYF.

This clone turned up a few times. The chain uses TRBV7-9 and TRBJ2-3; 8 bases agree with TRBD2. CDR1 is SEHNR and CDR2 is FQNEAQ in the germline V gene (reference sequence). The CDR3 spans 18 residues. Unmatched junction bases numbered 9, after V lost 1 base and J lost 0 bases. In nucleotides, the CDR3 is TGTGCCAGCAGCTTAGGGAAACTAGCGGCGTTTAGCACAGATACGCAGTATTTT. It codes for CASSLGKLAAFSTDTQYF.

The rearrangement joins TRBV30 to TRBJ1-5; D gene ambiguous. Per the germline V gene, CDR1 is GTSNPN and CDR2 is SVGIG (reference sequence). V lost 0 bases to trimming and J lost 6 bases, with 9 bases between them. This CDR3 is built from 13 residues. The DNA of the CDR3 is TGTGCCTGGAGTGTATACGGGGTTCAGCCCCAGCATTTT. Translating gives CAWSVYGVQPQHF.

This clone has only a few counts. CDR3 sequence reads: CASSLGVAGGTGVRTQYF. The CDR3 nucleotides read TGTGCCAGCAGCTTGGGAGTAGCGGGGGGTACGGGAGTGAGGACCCAGTACTTC. The genes are TRBV11-3 and TRBJ2-5; 10 bases agree with TRBD2. Germline V gene sequence: CDR1 SGHNT, CDR2 YENEEA. The CDR3 spans 18 residues. After removal of 3 bases from V and 7 bases from J, the junction contained 17 bases not matched to a gene.

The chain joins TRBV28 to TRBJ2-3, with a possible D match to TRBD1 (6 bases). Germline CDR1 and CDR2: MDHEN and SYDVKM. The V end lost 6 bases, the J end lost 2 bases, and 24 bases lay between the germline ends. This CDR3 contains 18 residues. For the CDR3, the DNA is TGTGCCAGCAGCCACCAAGGGGCTTGGGACAAGTCCACAGATACGCAGTATTTT. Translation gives CASSHQGAWDKSTDTQYF.

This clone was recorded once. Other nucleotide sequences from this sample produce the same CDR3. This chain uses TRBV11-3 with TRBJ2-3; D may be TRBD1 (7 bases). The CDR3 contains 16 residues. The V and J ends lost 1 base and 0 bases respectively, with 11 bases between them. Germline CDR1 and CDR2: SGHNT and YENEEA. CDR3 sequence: CASSLVAGGSTDTQYF. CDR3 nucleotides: TGTGCCAGCAGCTTAGTTGCAGGGGGGAGCACAGATACGCAGTATTTT. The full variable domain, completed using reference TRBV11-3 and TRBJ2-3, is EAGVVQSPRYKIIEKKQPVAFWCNPISGHNTLYWYLQNLGQGPELLIRYENEEAVDDSQLPKDRFSAERLKGVDSTLKIQPAELGDSAVYLCASSLVAGGSTDTQYFGPGTRLTVL.

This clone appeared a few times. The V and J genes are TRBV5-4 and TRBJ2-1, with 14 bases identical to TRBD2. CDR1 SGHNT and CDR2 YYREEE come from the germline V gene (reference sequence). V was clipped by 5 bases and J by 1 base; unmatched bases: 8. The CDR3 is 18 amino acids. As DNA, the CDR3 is TGTGCCAGCAGTGGACTAGCGGGGGGAGCCTTATCCTACAATGAGCAGTTCTTC. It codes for CASSGLAGGALSYNEQFF.

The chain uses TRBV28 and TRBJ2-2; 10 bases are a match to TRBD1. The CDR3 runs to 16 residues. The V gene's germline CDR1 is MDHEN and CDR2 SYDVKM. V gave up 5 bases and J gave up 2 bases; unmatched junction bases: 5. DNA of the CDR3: TGTGCCAGCAGTCGGACAGGGGGAGGCAACACCGGGGAGCTGTTTTTT. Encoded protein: CASSRTGGGNTGELFF.

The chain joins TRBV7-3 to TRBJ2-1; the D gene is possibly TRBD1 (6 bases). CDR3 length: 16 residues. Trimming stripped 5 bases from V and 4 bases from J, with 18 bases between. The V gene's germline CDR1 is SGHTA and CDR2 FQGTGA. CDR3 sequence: CASSPIPETGYNEQFF. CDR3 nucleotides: TGTGCCAGCAGCCCCATCCCGGAGACAGGTTACAATGAGCAGTTCTTC.

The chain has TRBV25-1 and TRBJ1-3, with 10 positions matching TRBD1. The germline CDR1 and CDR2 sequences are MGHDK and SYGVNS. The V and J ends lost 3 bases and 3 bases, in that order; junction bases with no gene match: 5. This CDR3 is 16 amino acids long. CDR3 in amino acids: CASSDWGQGSGNTIYF. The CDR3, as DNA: TGTGCCAGCAGTGATTGGGGACAGGGGAGTGGAAACACCATATATTTT.

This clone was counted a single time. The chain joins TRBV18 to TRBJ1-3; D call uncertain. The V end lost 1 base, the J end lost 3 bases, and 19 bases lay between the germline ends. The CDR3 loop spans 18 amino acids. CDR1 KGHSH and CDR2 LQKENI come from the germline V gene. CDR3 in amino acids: CASSPLVGVSVGGNTIYF. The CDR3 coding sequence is TGTGCCAGCTCACCACTGGTCGGGGTATCAGTCGGTGGAAACACCATATATTTT.

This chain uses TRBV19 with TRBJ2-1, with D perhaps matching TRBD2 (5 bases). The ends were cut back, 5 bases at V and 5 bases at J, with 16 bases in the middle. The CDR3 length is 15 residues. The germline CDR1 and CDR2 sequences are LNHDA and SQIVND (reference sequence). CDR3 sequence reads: CASSSGNLKNNEQFF. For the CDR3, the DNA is TGTGCCAGTAGTTCCGGGAACCTAAAAAACAATGAGCAGTTCTTC.

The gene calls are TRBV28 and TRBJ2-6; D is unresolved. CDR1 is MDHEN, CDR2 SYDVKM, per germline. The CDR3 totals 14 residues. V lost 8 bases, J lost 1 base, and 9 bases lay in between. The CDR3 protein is CASHSSSGANVLTF. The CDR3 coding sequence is TGTGCCAGCCACAGTAGTTCTGGGGCCAACGTCCTGACTTTC.